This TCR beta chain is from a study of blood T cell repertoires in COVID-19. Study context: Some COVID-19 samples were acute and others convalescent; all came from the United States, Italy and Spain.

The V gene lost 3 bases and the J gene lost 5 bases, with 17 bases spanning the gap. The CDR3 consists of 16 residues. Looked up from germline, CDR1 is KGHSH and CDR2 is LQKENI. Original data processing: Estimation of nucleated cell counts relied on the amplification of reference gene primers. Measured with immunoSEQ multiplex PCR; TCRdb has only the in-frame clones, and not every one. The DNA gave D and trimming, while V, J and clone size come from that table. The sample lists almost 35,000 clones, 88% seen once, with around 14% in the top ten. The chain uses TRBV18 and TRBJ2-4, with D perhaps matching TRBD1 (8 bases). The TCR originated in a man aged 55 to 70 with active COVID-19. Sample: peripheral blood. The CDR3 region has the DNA TGTGCCAGCTCACCGAACGGACAGGGAGGGGAAAACATTCAGTACTTC. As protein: CASSPNGQGGENIQYF. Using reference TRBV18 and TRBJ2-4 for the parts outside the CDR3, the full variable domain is NAGVMQNPRHLVRRRGQEARLRCSPMKGHSHVYWYRQLPEEGLKFMVYLQKENIIDESGMPKERFSAEFPKEGPSILRIQQVVRGDSAAYFCASSPNGQGGENIQYFGAGTRLSVL.